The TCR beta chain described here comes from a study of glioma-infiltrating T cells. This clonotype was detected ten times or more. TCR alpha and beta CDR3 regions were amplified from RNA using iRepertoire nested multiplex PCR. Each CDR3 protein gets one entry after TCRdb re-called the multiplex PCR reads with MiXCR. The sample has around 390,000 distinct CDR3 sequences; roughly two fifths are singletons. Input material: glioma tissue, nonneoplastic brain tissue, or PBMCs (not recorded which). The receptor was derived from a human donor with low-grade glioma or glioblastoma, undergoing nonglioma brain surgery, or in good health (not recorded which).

This CDR3 reads CASSQRDSGDTQYF. DNA for the CDR3: TGTGCCAGCAGTCAACGGGACTCAGGGGATACGCAGTATTTT. The gene calls are TRBV6-1 and TRBJ2-3, with D possibly matching TRBD2 (6 bases). The CDR3 extends over 14 amino acids. From germline, CDR1 is MNHNS and CDR2 SASEGT. Deletions cut 5 bases from V and 6 bases from J, with 15 bases between.